This entry lists 7 T cell receptor beta chains sequenced from one sample in a study of vaccination and CD4 T cells after COVID-19. Antigen specificity for these receptors is unknown. The Oncomine TCR Beta short-read assay was what sequenced the DNA obtained from cultured CD4+ T cells. TCRdb called the PCR reads again in MiXCR, with one record for every CDR3 protein. The sample shows roughly 16,000 distinct CDR3 sequences, roughly 25% of them seen only once. Treatment here: roughly 10-day PBMC culture with coronavirus spike peptide pools or control peptides (ViraFEST assay). Sequencing input: cultured CD4+ T cells from blood. Every receptor here comes from a human donor with COVID-19.

The chain couples TRBV7-2 to TRBJ2-5; D call uncertain. Germline V gene lookup returns CDR1 SGHTA and CDR2 FQGNSA. The CDR3 is 13 amino acids. Deletions cut 1 base from V and 3 bases from J, with 6 bases between. CDR3 DNA sequence: TGTGCCAGCAGCTTAGTGGTTAAAGAGACCCAGTACTTC. It is translated as CASSLVVKETQYF.

This clonotype was observed a handful of times. This chain links TRBV7-2 with TRBJ2-2; 10 bases agree with TRBD2. The CDR3 length is 16 residues. Germline values: CDR1 SGHTA, CDR2 FQGNSA. V shed 4 bases, J shed 4 bases, and the junction held 6 bases outside the gene matches. The DNA for the CDR3 is TGTGCCAGCAGCTCTAGACTAGCGGGCCTCACCGGGGAGCTGTTTTTT. This codes for CASSSRLAGLTGELFF.

The chain joins TRBV18 to TRBJ1-2; unclear D gene. Germline CDR1 KGHSH, CDR2 LQKENI. This CDR3 contains 14 residues. V was trimmed by 2 bases and J by 4 bases, leaving 11 bases between them. The CDR3 sequence: CASSPSRPLYGYTF. The CDR3 region has the DNA TGTGCCAGCTCACCAAGTAGGCCCCTCTATGGCTACACCTTC.

The V and J genes are TRBV20-1 and TRBJ2-7; 14 bases align to TRBD2. The CDR3 is made up of 17 amino acids. CDR1 is DFQATT and CDR2 is SNEGSKA in the germline V gene (reference sequence). The V and J ends lost 1 base and 1 base, in that order; junction bases with no gene match: 6. CDR3 coding DNA: TGCAGTGCTAGAGGGACTAGCGGGGGGCCTGGATCCTACGAGCAGTACTTC. Translating gives CSARGTSGGPGSYEQYF.

The chain carries TRBV2 and TRBJ1-5; 12 nucleotides agree with TRBD1. The CDR3 contains 17 residues. Germline CDR1 reads SNHLY; CDR2 reads FYNNEI. Trimming at V came to 7 bases and at J to 2 bases, leaving 9 bases not matched to a gene. The CDR3 loop reads CASNGGTGGRGNQPQHF. Written as DNA, the CDR3 is TGTGCCAGCAATGGAGGGACAGGGGGCAGGGGCAATCAGCCCCAGCATTTT. Together with reference TRBV2 and TRBJ1-5, the CDR3 gives the full variable domain: EPEVTQTPSHQVTQMGQEVILRCVPISNHLYFYWYRQILGQKVEFLVSFYNNEISEKSEIFDDQFSVERPDGSNFTLKIRSTKLEDSAMYFCASNGGTGGRGNQPQHFGDGTRLSIL.

This clonotype was seen more than once but under ten times. The J gene is TRBJ2-7, the V gene TRBV2; TRBD2 matches 11 bases. The trim removed 2 bases at V and 6 bases at J, leaving 6 bases unmatched. CDR3 size: 15 residues. Germline CDR1 reads SNHLY; CDR2 reads FYNNEI. The CDR3 coding sequence is TGTGCCAGCAGTGAATGGGCTAGCGGGGGGCTCGAGCAGTACTTC. Its protein product is CASSEWASGGLEQYF.

The V gene is TRBV6-1, the J gene TRBJ1-5; D possibly corresponds to TRBD1 (6 bases). Per germline, CDR1 MNHNS and CDR2 SASEGT. The CDR3 is made up of 17 amino acids. Deletions cut 6 bases from V and 0 bases from J, with 18 bases between. CDR3 sequence reads: CASRLPSGTYSNQPQHF. The DNA for the CDR3 is TGTGCCAGCAGGCTCCCATCCGGGACATATAGCAATCAGCCCCAGCATTTT.